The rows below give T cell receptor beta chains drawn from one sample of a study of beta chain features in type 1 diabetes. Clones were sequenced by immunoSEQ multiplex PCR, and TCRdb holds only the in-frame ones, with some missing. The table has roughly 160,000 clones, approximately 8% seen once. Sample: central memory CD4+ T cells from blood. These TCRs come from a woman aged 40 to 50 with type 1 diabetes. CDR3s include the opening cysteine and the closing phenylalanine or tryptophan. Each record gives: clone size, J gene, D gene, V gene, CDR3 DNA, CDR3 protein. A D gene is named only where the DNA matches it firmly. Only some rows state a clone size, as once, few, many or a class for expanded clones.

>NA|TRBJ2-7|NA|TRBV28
TGTGCCAGCAGTTCCACCTACGAGCAGTACTTC
CASSSTYEQYF
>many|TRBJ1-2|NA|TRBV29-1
TGCAGCGTTGCGAGTGTGGCTAACTATGGCTACACCTTC
CSVASVANYGYTF
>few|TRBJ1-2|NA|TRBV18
TGTGCCAGCTCACCAAATCGGGATTCGCGGGGCTACACCTTC
CASSPNRDSRGYTF
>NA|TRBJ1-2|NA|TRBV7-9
TGTGCCAGCAGCTCTACGGAGTACGGCTACACCTTC
CASSSTEYGYTF
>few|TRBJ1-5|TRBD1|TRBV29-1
TGCAGCGTTGGAGGTAGGGGGACAGGGACCCAGCCCCAGCATTTT
CSVGGRGTGTQPQHF
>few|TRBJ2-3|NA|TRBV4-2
TGTGCCAGCAGCCAAGTAGGGACAATTGATACGCAGTATTTT
CASSQVGTIDTQYF
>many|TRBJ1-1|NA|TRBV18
TGTGCCAGCTCACCGGGAGGAGGACAGAACACTGAAGCTTTCTTT
CASSPGGGQNTEAFF
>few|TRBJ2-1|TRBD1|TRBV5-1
TGCGCCAGCAGCCCGGGACAGGGGGCCGGTGAGCAGTTCTTC
CASSPGQGAGEQFF
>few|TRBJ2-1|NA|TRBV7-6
TGTGCCAGCAGCTCAGGAGGGAACAATGAGCAGTTCTTC
CASSSGGNNEQFF
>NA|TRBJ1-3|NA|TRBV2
TGTGCCAGCACCTCGGTTGGAAACACCATATATTTT
CASTSVGNTIYF
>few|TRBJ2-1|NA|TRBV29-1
TGCAGCCTCGTGTCGAATGAGGATCTCAATGAGCAGTTCTTC
CSLVSNEDLNEQFF
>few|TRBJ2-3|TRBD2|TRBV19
TGTGCCAGTAGGTCGGGGGGGCACAGGGCAGATACGCAGTATTTT
CASRSGGHRADTQYF
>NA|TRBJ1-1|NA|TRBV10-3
TGTGCCATCAGTGAGTCGATTAGCCTCATGAACACTGAAGCTTTCTTT
CAISESISLMNTEAFF
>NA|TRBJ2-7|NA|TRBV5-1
TGCGCCAGCTCAACCGAGAACCGGCAGTACTTC
CASSTENRQYF
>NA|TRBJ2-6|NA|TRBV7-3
TGTGCCAGCAGCCAGTACCGCACAGGGTCTGGGGCCAACGTCCTGACTTTC
CASSQYRTGSGANVLTF
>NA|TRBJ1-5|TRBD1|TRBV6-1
TGTGCCACCCAATTCCCGGGACAGGCCCATCAGCCCCAGCATTTT
CATQFPGQAHQPQHF
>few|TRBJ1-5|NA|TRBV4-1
TGCGCCAGCAGCCAACTAGAAGGACAGCCCCAGCATTTT
CASSQLEGQPQHF
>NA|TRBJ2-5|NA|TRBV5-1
TGCGCCAGCAGCTTTCAGGGAAGTTCCCAAGAGACCCAGTACTTC
CASSFQGSSQETQYF
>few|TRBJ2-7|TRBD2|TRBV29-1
TGCAGCGTTGCTAGCGGCAAAGGCGAGCAGTACTTC
CSVASGKGEQYF
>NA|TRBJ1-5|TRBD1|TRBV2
TGTGCCAGCAGCGAGGGGACAGGGGCGAGCAATCAGCCCCAGCATTTT
CASSEGTGASNQPQHF
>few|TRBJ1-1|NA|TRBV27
TGTGCCAGCAGTTTTGGGGGGTCGGTGACTGAAGCTTTCTTT
CASSFGGSVTEAFF
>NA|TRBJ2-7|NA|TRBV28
TGTGCCAGCAGTTTAGACAGGTACTACGAGCAGTACTTC
CASSLDRYYEQYF
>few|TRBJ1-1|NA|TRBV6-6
TGTGCCAGCAGCCGTCGGAACACTGAAGCTTTCTTT
CASSRRNTEAFF
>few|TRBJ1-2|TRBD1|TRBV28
TGTGCCAGCAGTTTGGGGACAGGGTTTGGCTACACCTTC
CASSLGTGFGYTF
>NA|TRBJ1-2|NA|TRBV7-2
TGTGCCAGCAGCTTAAGTAGTCGGGATGGCTACACCTTC
CASSLSSRDGYTF
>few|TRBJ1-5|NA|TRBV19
TGTGCCAGTAGTATGAGGTTACAGCCCCAGCATTTT
CASSMRLQPQHF
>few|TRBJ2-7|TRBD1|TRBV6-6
TGTGCCAGCAGGTCCGGACAGGGCGTCAGGTACGAGCAGTACTTC
CASRSGQGVRYEQYF
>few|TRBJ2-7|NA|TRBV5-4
TGTGCCAGCAGCCCTGGGGTAGCGGAGGAATACGAGCAGTACTTC
CASSPGVAEEYEQYF
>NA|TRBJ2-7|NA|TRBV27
TGTGCCAGCAGTCGAGCCGGGATCTACGAGCAGTACTTC
CASSRAGIYEQYF
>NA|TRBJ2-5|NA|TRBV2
TGTGCCAGCAGTGGCCCATCTAAAGAGACCCAGTACTTC
CASSGPSKETQYF
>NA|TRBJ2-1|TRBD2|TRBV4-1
TGCGCCAGCAGGCACGAACAGTCTAGCGGGAGGAGCTCCTACAATGAGCAGTTCTTC
CASRHEQSSGRSSYNEQFF
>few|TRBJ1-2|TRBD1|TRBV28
TGTGCCAGCAGCGCCGGACAGGGCTATGGCTACACCTTC
CASSAGQGYGYTF
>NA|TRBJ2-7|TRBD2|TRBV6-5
TGTGCCAGCATCGGGGAGGGAGTGCAGTACTTC
CASIGEGVQYF
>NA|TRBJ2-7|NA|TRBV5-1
TGCGCCAGCGGCGGGACGGGGCCCTCCTACGAGCAGTACTTC
CASGGTGPSYEQYF
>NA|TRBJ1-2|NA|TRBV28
TGTGCCAGCAGTTCAACAGAGAATGGCTACACCTTC
CASSSTENGYTF
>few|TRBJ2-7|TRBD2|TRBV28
TGTGCCAGCAGTCCGGGACTAGCGGGAACCTACGAGCAGTACTTC
CASSPGLAGTYEQYF
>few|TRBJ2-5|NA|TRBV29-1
TGCAGCGTTGCTCCAACGACACAAGAGACCCAGTACTTC
CSVAPTTQETQYF
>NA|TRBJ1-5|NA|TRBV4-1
TGCGCCAGCAGCCAAGTGTCACAGGATCAGCCCCAGCATTTT
CASSQVSQDQPQHF
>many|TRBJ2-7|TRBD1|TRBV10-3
TGTGCCATCAGTGGGGACAGGGCGAGGGAGCAGTACTTC
CAISGDRAREQYF
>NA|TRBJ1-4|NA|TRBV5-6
TGTGCCAGCACAGGGCTGGAAACTAATGAAAAACTGTTTTTT
CASTGLETNEKLFF
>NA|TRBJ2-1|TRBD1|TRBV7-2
TGTGCCAGCAGCTTAGGACAGGGTATCGAGATCTTC
CASSLGQGIEIF